The present TCR beta chain was sequenced within a study of shared clonotypes between healthy human individuals. It was CD45RO-negative cells, positively selected for CCR7, that made up naive CD8 cells, with terminally differentiated effector memory CD45RA+ cells excluded. At the deep level, the assay was run. Here immunoSEQ multiplex PCR was the method, and the copy in TCRdb shows in-frame clones only, minus some. The table has roughly 1,800,000 clones, 85% to 95% seen once. The CDR3 has 13 amino acids. Trimming removed 4 bases from V and 2 bases from J, with 5 bases in between. From germline, CDR1 is MNHEY and CDR2 SMNVEV (reference sequence). Notes on this clone: Other DNA sequences in the sample encode the same CDR3.

The chain carries TRBV27 and TRBJ2-2; D is unclear. The material sequenced was naive CD8+ T cells sorted from blood. The TCR sequence derives from a man younger than 35 in good health. As DNA, the CDR3 is TGTGCCAGCAGTTATCTTAACACCGGGGAGCTGTTTTTT. This translates into CASSYLNTGELFF.